This T cell receptor beta chain comes out of a study of blood T cell repertoires in COVID-19. Study overall: Spain, Italy and the United States supplied samples that represented acute and convalescent COVID-19. T cells, B-cell-depleted T cells, or PBMCs supplied cDNA or gDNA.

The CDR3 is made up of 13 amino acids. Looked up from germline, CDR1 is MNHEY and CDR2 is SVGAGI. The V end lost 4 bases, the J end lost 1 base, and 7 bases lay between the germline ends. This clone has just a few counts. Profiling relied on immunoSEQ multiplex PCR, and the TCRdb table lists in-frame clones only, not all of them. The sample records a few hundred thousand clones, roughly 90% being singletons. Clinical history as reported by participants underpinned cohort assignment. This TCR came from a woman between 25 and 40 years old who had been exposed to COVID-19. This chain uses TRBV6-5 with TRBJ1-1, with D perhaps TRBD1 (5 bases). Specimen: PBMCs or T cells enriched from blood (not recorded which). The CDR3 bases are TGTGCCAGCAGTTTCGGACAGAACACTGAAGCTTTCTTT. As protein: CASSFGQNTEAFF.